A single sample gave rise to the 13 T cell receptor beta chains below, sequenced in a study of blood T cell repertoires in COVID-19. TCRdb's copy holds only in-frame clones and misses some; the assay was immunoSEQ multiplex PCR. The table shows around 140,000 clones, with 77% occurring only once. Input material: peripheral blood. These receptors all stem from a woman aged 50 to 60 with active or convalescent COVID-19.

The CDR3: CATSMTGPNYGYTF. CDR3 bases: TGTGCCACCAGCATGACAGGACCTAACTATGGCTACACCTTC. The rearrangement links TRBV15 to TRBJ1-2, with a possible D match to TRBD1 (6 bases). Germline V gene data show CDR1 as LNHNV and CDR2 as YYDKDF (reference sequence). There are 14 residues in the CDR3. The V end was cut by 4 bases, the J end by 0 bases, with 9 bases between.

V usage is TRBV2 and J usage is TRBJ1-2, with TRBD1 identical over 7 bases. The CDR3 consists of 13 residues. Germline lookup yields CDR1 SNHLY and CDR2 FYNNEI. V lost 4 bases to trimming and J lost 10 bases; unmatched junction nucleotides: 9. The CDR3 spells CASSARDSLPYTF. CDR3 bases: TGTGCCAGCAGTGCGAGGGACAGTCTCCCCTACACCTTC.

The chain uses TRBV3-1 (or the pseudogene TRBV3-2) and TRBJ2-7; a weak D match, TRBD1 (6 bases). The germline V and J ends were trimmed by 0 bases and 9 bases, with 12 bases remaining between them. CDR1 and CDR2 from the germline V gene are LGHDT and YNNKEL (reference sequence). CDR3 size: 13 residues. The CDR3 region is CASSQDRGNPQYF. DNA of the CDR3: TGTGCCAGCAGCCAAGATAGGGGGAACCCGCAGTACTTC.

V is TRBV2 and J is TRBJ1-6; TRBD1 matches at 8 bases. Germline CDR1 and CDR2: SNHLY and FYNNEI. V trimming: 8 bases; J trimming: 7 bases; junction bases outside the gene matches: 7. The CDR3 is 14 residues long. CDR3 bases: TGTGCCAGCGGAAACAGGGGGAGCAATTCACCCCTCCACTTT. This translates into CASGNRGSNSPLHF.

V and J are TRBV18 and TRBJ1-4; 9 positions agree with TRBD1. V lost 0 bases to trimming and J lost 6 bases; unmatched junction nucleotides: 2. Germline CDR1 and CDR2: KGHSH and LQKENI. The length of the CDR3 is 15 residues. CDR3 sequence reads: CASSPPGTGYEKLFF. CDR3 in DNA: TGTGCCAGCTCACCACCGGGGACAGGGTATGAAAAACTGTTTTTT.

The chain combines TRBV18 with TRBJ1-3; TRBD1 matches 7 bases. V dropped 1 base and J dropped 0; count of bases not matched to a gene: 3. CDR3 length equals 16 residues. Per the germline V gene, CDR1 is KGHSH and CDR2 is LQKENI. Here the CDR3 reads CASSPQWDSSGNTIYF. The DNA for the CDR3 is TGTGCCAGCTCACCACAGTGGGACAGCTCTGGAAACACCATATATTTT.

The rearrangement links TRBV19 to TRBJ1-6; D might be TRBD1 (6 bases). This CDR3 region has 19 residues. V gave up 5 bases and J gave up 0 bases, with 20 bases separating them. Looked up from germline, CDR1 is LNHDA and CDR2 is SQIVND (reference sequence). As DNA, the CDR3 is TGTGCCAGTAGTCCCCGACAGGTTACAATGAGCTCCTATAATTCACCCCTCCACTTT. Its translation: CASSPRQVTMSSYNSPLHF.

The rearrangement joins TRBV5-6 to TRBJ2-3; 8 bases map to TRBD2. V trimming: 3 bases; J trimming: 3 bases; junction bases outside the gene matches: 9. The CDR3 totals 16 residues. Germline V gene lookup returns CDR1 SGHDT and CDR2 YYEEEE. CDR3 in amino acids: CASSWERGSLTDTQYF. Here the CDR3 DNA reads TGTGCCAGCAGCTGGGAGCGGGGGAGTCTTACAGATACGCAGTATTTT. Variable domain in full (rest from reference TRBV5-6 and TRBJ2-3): DAGVTQSPTHLIKTRGQQVTLRCSPKSGHDTVSWYQQALGQGPQFIFQYYEEEERQRGNFPDRFSGHQFPNYSSELNVNALLLGDSALYLCASSWERGSLTDTQYFGPGTRLTVL.

V usage is TRBV30 and J usage is TRBJ2-7; 7 nucleotides agree with TRBD2. This CDR3 spans 15 amino acids. In germline, CDR1 is GTSNPN, CDR2 SVGIG (reference sequence). The CDR3 sequence is CALERGLTKPYEQYF. CDR3 DNA sequence: TGTGCTCTAGAACGGGGACTAACCAAGCCCTACGAGCAGTACTTC.

The chain combines TRBV4-2 with TRBJ1-1, with 7 bases aligning to TRBD1. The CDR3 is 17 amino acids. J gave up 4 bases and V 4 bases, and 15 bases lay outside the gene matches. Germline CDR1 LGHNA, CDR2 YNFKEQ. CDR3: CASSRSMATGRGTEAFF. In DNA, the CDR3 is TGTGCCAGCAGCCGATCGATGGCGACAGGGCGGGGCACTGAAGCTTTCTTT.

This sequence joins TRBV5-4 and TRBJ2-5, with TRBD2 matching over 8 bases. The V segment lost 6 bases and the J segment 1 base; nucleotides outside the gene matches: 14. The CDR3 length is 17 residues. Germline values: CDR1 SGHNT, CDR2 YYREEE (reference sequence). CDR3 amino acids: CASTPRGVAGIQETQYF. DNA of the CDR3: TGTGCCAGCACCCCCAGAGGGGTAGCGGGGATCCAAGAGACCCAGTACTTC.

The V gene is TRBV27, the J gene TRBJ1-1; weak D call: TRBD1 (5 bases). V lost 6 bases to trimming and J lost 4 bases, with 15 bases between them. Germline values: CDR1 MNHEY, CDR2 SMNVEV (reference sequence). This CDR3 is 14 amino acids long. In DNA, the CDR3 is TGTGCCAGCAGGATGGACCGGGGGAGCACTGAAGCTTTCTTT. This gives the protein CASRMDRGSTEAFF.

The V and J genes are TRBV29-1 and TRBJ1-4, with 9 bases that match TRBD1. Losses at the gene ends were 5 bases for V and 6 bases for J; bases not matched to a gene: 7. Germline CDR1 is SQVTM and CDR2 is ANQGSEA. The length of the CDR3 is 14 residues. The CDR3 sequence: CSVWTGVRDEKLFF. The CDR3 bases are TGCAGCGTTTGGACAGGGGTCCGTGATGAAAAACTGTTTTTT.